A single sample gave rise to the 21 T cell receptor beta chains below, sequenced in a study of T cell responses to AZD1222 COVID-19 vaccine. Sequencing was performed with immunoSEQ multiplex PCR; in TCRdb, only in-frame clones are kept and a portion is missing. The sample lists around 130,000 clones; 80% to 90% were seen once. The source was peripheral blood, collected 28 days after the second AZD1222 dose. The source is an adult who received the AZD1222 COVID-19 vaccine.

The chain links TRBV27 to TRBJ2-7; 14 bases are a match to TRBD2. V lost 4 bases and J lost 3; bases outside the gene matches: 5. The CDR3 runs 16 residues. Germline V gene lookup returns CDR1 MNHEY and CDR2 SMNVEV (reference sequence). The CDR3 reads CASSSRTSGGFYEQYF. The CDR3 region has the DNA TGTGCCAGCAGTTCCCGGACTAGCGGGGGGTTCTACGAGCAGTACTTC.

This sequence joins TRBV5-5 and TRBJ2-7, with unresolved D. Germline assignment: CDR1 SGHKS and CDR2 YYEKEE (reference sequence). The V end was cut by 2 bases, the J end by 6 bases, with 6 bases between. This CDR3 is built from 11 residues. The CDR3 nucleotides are TGTGCCAGCAGCTTTCACTCCGAGCAGTACTTC. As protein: CASSFHSEQYF.

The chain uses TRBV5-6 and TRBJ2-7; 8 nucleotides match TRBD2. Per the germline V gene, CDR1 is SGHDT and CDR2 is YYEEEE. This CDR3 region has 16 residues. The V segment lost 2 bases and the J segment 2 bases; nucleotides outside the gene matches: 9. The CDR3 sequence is CASSFGGVGRPYEQYF. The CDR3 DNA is TGTGCCAGCAGCTTCGGGGGGGTCGGCAGACCCTACGAGCAGTACTTC.

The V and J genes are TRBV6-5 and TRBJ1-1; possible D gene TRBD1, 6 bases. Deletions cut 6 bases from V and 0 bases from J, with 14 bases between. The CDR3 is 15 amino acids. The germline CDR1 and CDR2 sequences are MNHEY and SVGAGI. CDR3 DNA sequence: TGTGCCAGCAGCAGGGGTCAAACAATGAACACTGAAGCTTTCTTT. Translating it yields CASSRGQTMNTEAFF.

The CDR3 loop reads CASSGRTGLNSPLHF. The CDR3 DNA reads TGTGCCAGCAGTGGGAGGACAGGGCTCAATTCACCCCTCCACTTT. The chain combines TRBV2 with TRBJ1-6, with 8 bases matching TRBD1. In germline, CDR1 is SNHLY, CDR2 FYNNEI. The CDR3 spans 15 residues. Trimming removed 4 bases from V and 7 bases from J; junction bases left unmatched: 6.

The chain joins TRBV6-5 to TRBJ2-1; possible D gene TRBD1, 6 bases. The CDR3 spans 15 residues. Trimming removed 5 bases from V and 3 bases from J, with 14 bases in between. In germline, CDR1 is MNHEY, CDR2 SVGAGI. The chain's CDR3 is CASSRPGDIYNEQFF. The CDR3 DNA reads TGTGCCAGCAGTCGACCAGGGGACATCTACAATGAGCAGTTCTTC.

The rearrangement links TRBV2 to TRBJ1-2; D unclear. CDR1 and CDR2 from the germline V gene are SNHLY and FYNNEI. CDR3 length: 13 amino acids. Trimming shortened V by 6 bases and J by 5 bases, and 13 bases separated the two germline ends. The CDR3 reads CASRSLRIYGYTF. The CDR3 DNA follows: TGTGCCAGCAGATCCTTGAGGATTTATGGCTACACCTTC. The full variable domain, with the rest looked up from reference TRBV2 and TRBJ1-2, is EPEVTQTPSHQVTQMGQEVILRCVPISNHLYFYWYRQILGQKVEFLVSFYNNEISEKSEIFDDQFSVERPDGSNFTLKIRSTKLEDSAMYFCASRSLRIYGYTFGSGTRLTVV.

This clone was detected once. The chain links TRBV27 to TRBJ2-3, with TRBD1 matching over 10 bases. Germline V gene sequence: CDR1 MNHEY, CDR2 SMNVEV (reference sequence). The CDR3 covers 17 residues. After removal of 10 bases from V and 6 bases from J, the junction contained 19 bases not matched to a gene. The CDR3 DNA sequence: TGTGCCACGCAACCAGTAATGTCCGGGACAGGGGCCGATACGCAGTATTTT. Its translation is CATQPVMSGTGADTQYF.

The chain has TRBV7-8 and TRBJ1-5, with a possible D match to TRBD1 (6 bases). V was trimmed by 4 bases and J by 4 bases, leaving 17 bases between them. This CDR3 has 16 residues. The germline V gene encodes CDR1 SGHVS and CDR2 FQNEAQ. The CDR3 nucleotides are TGTGCCAGCAGCTCAAGGACGCAGGGGCCTAATCAGCCCCAGCATTTT. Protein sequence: CASSSRTQGPNQPQHF.

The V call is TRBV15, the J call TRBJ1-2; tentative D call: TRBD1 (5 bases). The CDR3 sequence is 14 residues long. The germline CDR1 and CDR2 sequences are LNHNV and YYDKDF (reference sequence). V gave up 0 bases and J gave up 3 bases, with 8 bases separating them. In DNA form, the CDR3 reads TGTGCCACCAGCAGAGATCGGGGGGACTATGGCTACACCTTC. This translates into CATSRDRGDYGYTF.

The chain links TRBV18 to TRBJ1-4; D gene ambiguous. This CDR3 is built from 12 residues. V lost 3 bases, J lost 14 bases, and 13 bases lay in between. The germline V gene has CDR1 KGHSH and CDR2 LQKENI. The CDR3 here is CASSPAGLVLFF. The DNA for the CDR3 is TGTGCCAGCTCACCTGCGGGGTTGGTGCTGTTTTTT.

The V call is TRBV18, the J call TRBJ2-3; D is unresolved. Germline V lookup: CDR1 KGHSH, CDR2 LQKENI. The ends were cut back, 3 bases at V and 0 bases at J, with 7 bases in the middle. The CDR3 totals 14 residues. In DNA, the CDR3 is TGTGCCAGCTCACCTCGAAGAAGCACAGATACGCAGTATTTT. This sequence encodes CASSPRRSTDTQYF.

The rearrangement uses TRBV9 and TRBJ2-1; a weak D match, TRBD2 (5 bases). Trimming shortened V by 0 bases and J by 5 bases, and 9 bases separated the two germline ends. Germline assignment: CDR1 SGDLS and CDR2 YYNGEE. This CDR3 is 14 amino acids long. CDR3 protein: CASSVEDWDNEQFF. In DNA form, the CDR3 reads TGTGCCAGCAGCGTAGAGGACTGGGACAATGAGCAGTTCTTC.

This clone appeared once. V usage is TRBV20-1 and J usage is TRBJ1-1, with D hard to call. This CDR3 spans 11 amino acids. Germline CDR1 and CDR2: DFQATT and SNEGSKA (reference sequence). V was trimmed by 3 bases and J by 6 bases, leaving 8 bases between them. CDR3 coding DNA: TGCAGTGCTAGTCACAGCTCTGAAGCTTTCTTT. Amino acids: CSASHSSEAFF.

The DNA for the CDR3 is TGTGCCAGCACCCCATGGGGAGGGGACTATGGCTACACCTTC. Its translation: CASTPWGGDYGYTF. The gene calls are TRBV6-5 and TRBJ1-2; a possible D gene is TRBD1 (5 bases). Deletions cut 7 bases from V and 3 bases from J, with 15 bases between. The CDR3 sequence is 14 residues long. Germline CDR1 is MNHEY and CDR2 is SVGAGI.

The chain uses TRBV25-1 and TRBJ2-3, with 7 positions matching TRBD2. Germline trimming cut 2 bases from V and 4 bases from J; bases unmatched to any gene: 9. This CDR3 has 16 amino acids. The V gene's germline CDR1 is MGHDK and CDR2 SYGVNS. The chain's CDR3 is CASSEKPQGGPDTQYF. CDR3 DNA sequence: TGTGCCAGCAGTGAAAAACCGCAGGGAGGGCCAGATACGCAGTATTTT.

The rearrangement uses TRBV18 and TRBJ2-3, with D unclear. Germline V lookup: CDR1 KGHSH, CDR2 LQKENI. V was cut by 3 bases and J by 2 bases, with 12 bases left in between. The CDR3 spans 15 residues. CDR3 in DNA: TGTGCCAGCTCACCCGGTGGCTCCCACACAGATACGCAGTATTTT. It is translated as CASSPGGSHTDTQYF.

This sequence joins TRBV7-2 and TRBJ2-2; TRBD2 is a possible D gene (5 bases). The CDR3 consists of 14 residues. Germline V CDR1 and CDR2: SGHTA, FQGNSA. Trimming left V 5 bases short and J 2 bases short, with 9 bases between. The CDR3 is CASSPDSNTGELFF. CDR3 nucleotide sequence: TGTGCCAGCAGCCCGGACTCTAACACCGGGGAGCTGTTTTTT.

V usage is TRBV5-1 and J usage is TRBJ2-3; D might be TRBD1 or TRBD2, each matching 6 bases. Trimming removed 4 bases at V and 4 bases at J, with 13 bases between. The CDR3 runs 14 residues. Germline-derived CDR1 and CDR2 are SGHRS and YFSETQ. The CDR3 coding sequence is TGCGCCAGCAGCCCGGGGGCCCTCCCAGATACGCAGTATTTT. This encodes CASSPGALPDTQYF.

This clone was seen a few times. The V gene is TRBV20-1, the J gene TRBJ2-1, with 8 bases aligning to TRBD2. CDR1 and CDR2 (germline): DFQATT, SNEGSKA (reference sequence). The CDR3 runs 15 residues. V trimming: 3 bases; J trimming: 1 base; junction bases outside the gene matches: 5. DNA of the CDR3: TGCAGTGCTAGTAGGGCGGGGGGTTCCTACAATGAGCAGTTCTTC. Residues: CSASRAGGSYNEQFF.

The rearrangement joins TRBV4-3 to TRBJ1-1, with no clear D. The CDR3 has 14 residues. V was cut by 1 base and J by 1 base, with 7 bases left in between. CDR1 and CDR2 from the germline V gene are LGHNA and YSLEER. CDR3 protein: CASSQGHRNTEAFF. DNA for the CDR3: TGCGCCAGCAGCCAAGGACACCGGAACACTGAAGCTTTCTTT.